The T cell receptor beta chain described here comes from a study of blood T cell repertoires in COVID-19. Study in general: Samples of COVID-19 (acute and convalescent) were obtained from the United States, Italy and Spain. The cDNA or gDNA used as material had been derived from T cells, B-cell-depleted T cells, or PBMCs.

Authors' processing steps: Reference gene primers were amplified, and this amplification served to estimate nucleated cell counts. The data were produced by immunoSEQ multiplex PCR, yet TCRdb's version contains in-frame clones alone and is incomplete. V and J calls plus clone size are reproduced from that table; the DNA served to infer D and trimming. The sample contains fewer than 350,000 clones, approximately 88% of which appear only once. V trimming: 6 bases; J trimming: 8 bases; junction bases outside the gene matches: 10. CDR3 size: 15 residues. CDR1 is KGHDR, CDR2 SFDVKD, per germline. Enrolment of Seattle patients took place during active infection, and they were followed longitudinally.

The source is a young man with COVID-19, enrolled during active disease. The material sequenced was peripheral blood. The V gene is TRBV24-1, the J gene TRBJ2-1, with 9 nucleotides matching TRBD1. The CDR3 reads CATSPGTGPGDEQFF. In DNA form, the CDR3 reads TGTGCCACCAGTCCCGGGACAGGGCCTGGCGATGAGCAGTTCTTC.